The rows below give T cell receptor beta chains drawn from one sample of a study of neurological immune-mediated disorders. In TCRdb, the 5' RACE reads were re-called with MiXCR into one record per CDR3 protein. The table records about 46,000 distinct CDR3 sequences, 3.5% to 5% of them present only once. Sequencing was done on a sample of PBMCs. Receptors were obtained from a woman aged 55 to 70 with multiple sclerosis. Both conserved end residues are part of each CDR3. The D gene is left open where the match is weak.

d_gene	v_gene	j_gene	CDR3aa
TRBD1	TRBV20-1	TRBJ2-7	CSARGDREYREQYF
NA	TRBV7-2	TRBJ2-3	CASSALPQGTQYF
TRBD2	TRBV7-2	TRBJ2-3	CASIPLAGGTDTQYF
TRBD1	TRBV15	TRBJ2-3	CATSRSRSGTGDDTQYF
TRBD2	TRBV6-5	TRBJ2-5	CASSQLPTSGGETQYF
NA	TRBV20-1	TRBJ2-6	CSARDGANVLTF
NA	TRBV11-2	TRBJ2-4	CASSLDPGGARKIQYF
NA	TRBV7-2	TRBJ2-5	CASSLAGAGETQYF
NA	TRBV6-2/TRBV6-3	TRBJ2-3	CASSYPTGQGFSDTQYF
TRBD1	TRBV7-8	TRBJ2-1	CASSEGQPRYNEQFF
TRBD2	TRBV20-1	TRBJ2-1	CSAQLAGGQFF
TRBD2	TRBV12-3/TRBV12-4	TRBJ2-3	CASNSGLADTDTQYF
NA	TRBV7-2	TRBJ2-1	CASSHQTNEQFF
NA	TRBV6-2/TRBV6-3	TRBJ2-7	CASSYSILRQPFYEQYF
NA	TRBV28	TRBJ2-3	CASNPGRGSATDTQYF
NA	TRBV15	TRBJ1-4	CATSIRGGTRDEKLFF
TRBD2	TRBV4-1	TRBJ2-1	CASSQGLAGDEQFF
TRBD2	TRBV3-1	TRBJ2-1	CASSQDSGGAHEQFF
NA	TRBV4-1	TRBJ2-3	CASSQGRVEAFFDTQYF
NA	TRBV20-1	TRBJ1-6	CSASDGNRGSPLHF
TRBD1	TRBV20-1	TRBJ2-7	CSANRGPYEQYF
NA	TRBV21-1	TRBJ1-1	CASSKGTGSEAFF
NA	TRBV5-1	TRBJ2-2	CASSLEPLNTGELFF
TRBD1	TRBV7-6	TRBJ2-4	CASSPTGGNIQYF
TRBD2	TRBV20-1	TRBJ2-1	CSADWAGVVNEQFF
NA	TRBV7-9	TRBJ2-7	CASSLPTYEQYF
TRBD2	TRBV27	TRBJ2-3	CASSQGLAGVPGTQYF
NA	TRBV5-1	TRBJ1-2	CASSSDTDYGYTF
TRBD1	TRBV7-2	TRBJ2-2	CASSSGTGRTGELFF
NA	TRBV5-1	TRBJ1-4	CASSLEQGDELFF
NA	TRBV4-1	TRBJ1-1	CASSQDLLALNTEAFF
NA	TRBV19	TRBJ1-2	CASSQGTETYGYTF
TRBD2	TRBV4-1	TRBJ2-1	CASSRSGGGLYNEQFF
TRBD1	TRBV20-1	TRBJ1-1	CSAPRTGVTEAFF
TRBD1	TRBV9	TRBJ1-5	CASSVQGEDQPQHF
TRBD1	TRBV5-1	TRBJ2-2	CASSPPGGLGGELFF
NA	TRBV7-2	TRBJ1-5	CATRLDGNQPQHF
NA	TRBV5-1	TRBJ2-3	CASSPGGLTDTQYF
NA	TRBV9	TRBJ2-3	CASSPGPRYTDTQYF
NA	TRBV2	TRBJ1-1	CASSEQQNGNTEAFF
NA	TRBV30	TRBJ1-2	CAWSTERAGYTF
NA	TRBV28	TRBJ1-5	CASSPGGRARDQPQHF
NA	TRBV2	TRBJ2-2	CASSEGSRATGELFF
TRBD1	TRBV7-2	TRBJ2-7	CASSLAITGVEQYF
TRBD2	TRBV20-1	TRBJ2-1	CSASREGLLHEQFF
TRBD1	TRBV12-3/TRBV12-4	TRBJ2-1	CASSWDRGYGNEQFF
NA	TRBV5-1	TRBJ2-1	CASSLVLAYNEQFF
TRBD1	TRBV5-1	TRBJ1-5	CASSQTGRDQPQHF
NA	TRBV7-6	TRBJ2-3	CASSPLQASDTQYF
NA	TRBV5-1	TRBJ1-5	CASSSHGDQPQHF